This TCR beta chain derives from a study of breast tumors, draining lymph nodes, adjacent tissues. Study observations and caveats: Tumors had less TCR diversity than lymph nodes, more than nontumor tissue. Findings are consistent with lymph node origin and intratumoral expansion of most tumor T cells. Tumor T cell lymph node origin was a supported hypothesis, not proven. Compared with basal-like, luminal-like tumors shared significantly more repertoire with nontumor tissue.

Only a few counts were recorded for this clonotype. Its antigen is not known. A much more abundant neighbour one base away suggests this may be a read error. This CDR3 is missing its conserved last phenylalanine or tryptophan, likely due to a read error. Per germline, CDR1 SGHTS and CDR2 YDEGEE. The CDR3 has 16 residues. V lost 4 bases, J lost 0 bases, and 14 bases lay in between. TCRdb processed the multiplex PCR reads anew with MiXCR; each CDR3 protein has one entry. This table holds about 120,000 distinct CDR3 sequences, just under 20% found once. The lymph nodes were axillary draining lymph nodes from breast cancer patients.

The TCR comes from a female donor with breast cancer. Some clones in this sample may be carry-over from other donors' samples. Source material: axillary lymph node tissue. This chain uses TRBV5-8 with TRBJ2-1; D gene uncertain. The DNA for the CDR3 is TGTGCCAGCAGCACCCGTCTGATGAGCTCCTACAATGAGCAGTTCTCC. Translation gives CASSTRLMSSYNEQFS.